The present TCR beta chain was sequenced within a study of T-cell memory formation after mild COVID-19. One entry per CDR3 protein results from TCRdb running MiXCR on the 5' RACE reads. The top ten hold approximately 13% of the sample, which has roughly 350,000 distinct CDR3 sequences, around 27% seen once. This CDR3 region has 13 residues. V shed 1 base and J 2 bases; nucleotides not matched to a gene: 1. Germline CDR1 and CDR2: GTSNPN and SVGIG (reference sequence). Source material: PBMCs or a T cell subset sorted from them (not recorded which). The source is an adult woman who had mild COVID-19 (a few samples of this study predate the infection). Cell type and time point are not known. The rearrangement links TRBV30 to TRBJ1-2; 7 bases match TRBD1. DNA of the CDR3: TGTGCCTGGAGTGCGGACAGGAACTATGGCTACACCTTC. This codes for CAWSADRNYGYTF.